This is a list of T cell receptor beta chains from one sample in a study of T cells after yellow fever vaccination. TCRdb re-derived calls from the 5' RACE reads in MiXCR, one entry per CDR3 protein. The sample lists more than 300,000 distinct CDR3 sequences; roughly a tenth were seen once. The sample consisted of CD4+ T cells sorted from PBMCs, taken 45 days after the yellow fever booster vaccination. These receptors all stem from a man aged 18-30 years who received the YFV17D yellow fever vaccine. CDR3s include the opening cysteine and the closing phenylalanine or tryptophan. The D gene is left open where the match is weak. The size entry is marked missing in some rows and otherwise reads once, few, many or a size class.

v_call	j_call	clone_size	d_call	cdr3_length	cdr3_nt	cdr3_aa
TRBV15	TRBJ2-1	few	TRBD2	15	TGTGCCACCAGCAGAATAGCGGGGGTGTACAATGAGCAGTTCTTC	CATSRIAGVYNEQFF
TRBV5-1	TRBJ2-1	-	-	15	TGCGCCAGCAGCCTAGGCCACCAAGGGGACAATGAGCAGTTCTTC	CASSLGHQGDNEQFF
TRBV20-1	TRBJ2-3	-	-	15	TGCAGTGCCCATGGGGGGGGCGGCAGCACAGATACGCAGTATTTT	CSAHGGGGSTDTQYF
TRBV11-2	TRBJ1-1	-	-	11	TGTGCCAGCAGTCAAACAGGGAGGACTTTCTTT	CASSQTGRTFF
TRBV5-6	TRBJ2-4	few	-	12	TGTGCCAGCAGCTTGCGGAAAAACATTCAGTACTTC	CASSLRKNIQYF
TRBV30	TRBJ2-4	-	-	13	TGTGCCTCCCGTTTAAGGGGCAGGGGCATTCAGTACTTC	CASRLRGRGIQYF
TRBV18	TRBJ1-3	-	-	13	TGTGCCAGCTCCGACAGGACTGGAAACACCATATATTTT	CASSDRTGNTIYF
TRBV7-2	TRBJ2-1	many	-	14	TGCGCCAGCAGCTTGGAAAGCTCCTACAATGAGCAGTTCTTC	CASSLESSYNEQFF
TRBV5-4	TRBJ2-1	-	-	15	TGTGCCAGCAGCGATGAGATCGTCTCCTACAATGAGCAGTTCTTC	CASSDEIVSYNEQFF
TRBV6-5	TRBJ1-1	few	-	15	TGTGCCAGCAGTTACTCGAACGGGGGAGGGGCTGAAGCTTTCTTT	CASSYSNGGGAEAFF
TRBV5-1	TRBJ1-3	-	-	16	TGCGCCAGCAGCGTAGGACAGCGCTACTCTGGAAACACCATATATTTT	CASSVGQRYSGNTIYF
TRBV6-2/TRBV6-3	TRBJ1-5	-	-	11	TGTGCCAGCAGGCAGGAAAAGCCCCAGCATTTT	CASRQEKPQHF
TRBV7-8	TRBJ2-3	few	-	14	TGTGCCAGCAGCGACCGGGACCTCACAGATACGCAGTATTTT	CASSDRDLTDTQYF
TRBV7-2	TRBJ2-3	-	-	14	TGTGCCAGCAGCCCCCCAGCGGGCTCAGATACGCAGTATTTT	CASSPPAGSDTQYF
TRBV20-1	TRBJ2-1	few	-	11	TGCAGTGCTAGCGCCAACAATGAGCAGTTCTTC	CSASANNEQFF
TRBV29-1	TRBJ1-5	few	-	14	TGCAGCGTTGTAGAAACCGACCTCAATCAGCCCCAGCATTTT	CSVVETDLNQPQHF
TRBV29-1	TRBJ2-7	few	-	12	TGCAGCGTTGGGGCTCCATCATCCGAGCAGTACTTC	CSVGAPSSEQYF
TRBV4-1	TRBJ1-1	-	TRBD1	16	TGCGCCAGCAGGCGCCTGACAGGGCCGCTAATCGCTGAAGCTTTCTTT	CASRRLTGPLIAEAFF
TRBV5-1	TRBJ2-5	few	-	13	TGCGCCAGCAGGGAGGGGTCCGGAGAGACCCAGTACTTC	CASREGSGETQYF
TRBV20-1	TRBJ2-3	-	-	14	TGCAGTGCTAGGAAGGGGGATGGATCAGATACGCAGTATTTT	CSARKGDGSDTQYF
TRBV12-3/TRBV12-4	TRBJ1-2	few	TRBD1	15	TGTGCCAGCAGTCTAGGGACAGGGCGAGCCTATGGCTACACCTTC	CASSLGTGRAYGYTF
TRBV2	TRBJ2-1	few	-	14	TGTGCCAACCACAGGGACGGGGCCGGGAATGAGCAGTTCTTC	CANHRDGAGNEQFF
TRBV27	TRBJ2-5	-	TRBD2	16	TGTGCCAGCAGTACAAGGACTAGCGGGGGACAAGAGACCCAGTACTTC	CASSTRTSGGQETQYF
TRBV5-1	TRBJ1-1	-	-	17	TGCGCCAGCAGCTTTGGAACCCTCCTGGCAGCCCACACTGAAGCTTTCTTT	CASSFGTLLAAHTEAFF
TRBV9	TRBJ1-4	few	TRBD1	16	TGTGCCAGCAGCGTAGCTTCGGGGACAGAGAATGAAAAACTGTTTTTT	CASSVASGTENEKLFF
TRBV20-1	TRBJ1-6	-	-	14	TGCAGTGCTAGATTGTCGCAGCCAAATTCACCCCTCCACTTT	CSARLSQPNSPLHF
TRBV5-4	TRBJ1-2	-	-	12	TGTGCCAGCGGTGACAAAAACTATGGCTACACCTTC	CASGDKNYGYTF
TRBV5-4	TRBJ2-7	few	-	13	TGTGCCAGCAGCTTGGGAGGCAACTACGAGCAGTACTTC	CASSLGGNYEQYF
TRBV7-2	TRBJ2-5	-	-	14	TGTGCCAGCAGCCTCGGACTGATTCAAGAGACCCAGTACTTC	CASSLGLIQETQYF
TRBV4-2	TRBJ2-3	many	-	16	TGTGCCAGCAGGGGGACGGAGGGATCCGCGACAGATACGCAGTATTTT	CASRGTEGSATDTQYF
TRBV6-1	TRBJ2-3	-	-	16	TGTGCCAGCAGTGAAGCGCGCTCCGGCTACACAGATACGCAGTATTTT	CASSEARSGYTDTQYF
TRBV20-1	TRBJ2-3	-	-	13	TGCAGTGCTGAACGGGGGGCCACAGATACGCAGTATTTT	CSAERGATDTQYF
TRBV6-2/TRBV6-3	TRBJ1-1	-	-	16	TGTGCCAGCAGTTACTCGGGCCGGGGGCGCGCCACTGAAGCTTTCTTT	CASSYSGRGRATEAFF
TRBV7-2	TRBJ1-1	few	-	15	TGTGCCAGCAGCCCTGGACGGGTGAAGAACACTGAAGCTTTCTTT	CASSPGRVKNTEAFF
TRBV7-2	TRBJ1-5	once	-	15	TGTGCCAGCAGCTCCCAGGTGGGGCGGAATCAGCCCCAGCATTTT	CASSSQVGRNQPQHF